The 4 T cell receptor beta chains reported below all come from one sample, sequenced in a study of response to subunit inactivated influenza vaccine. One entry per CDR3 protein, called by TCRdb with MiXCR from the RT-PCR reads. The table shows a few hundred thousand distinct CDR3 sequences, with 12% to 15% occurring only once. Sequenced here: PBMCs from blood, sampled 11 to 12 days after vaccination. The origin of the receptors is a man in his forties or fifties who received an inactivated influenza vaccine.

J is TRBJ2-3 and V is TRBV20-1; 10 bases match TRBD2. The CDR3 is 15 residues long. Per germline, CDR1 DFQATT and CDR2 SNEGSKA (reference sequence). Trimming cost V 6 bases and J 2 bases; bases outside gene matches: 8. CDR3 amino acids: CSALPGTSVTDTQYF. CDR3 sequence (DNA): TGCAGTGCCCTACCCGGGACTAGCGTCACAGATACGCAGTATTTT.

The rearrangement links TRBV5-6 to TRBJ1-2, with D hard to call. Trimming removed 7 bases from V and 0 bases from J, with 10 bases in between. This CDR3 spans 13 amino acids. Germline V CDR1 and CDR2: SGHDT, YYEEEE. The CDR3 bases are TGTGCCAGCGGCGCAGGAGCTAACTATGGCTACACCTTC. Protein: CASGAGANYGYTF. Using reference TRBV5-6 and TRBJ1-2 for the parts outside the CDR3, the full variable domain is DAGVTQSPTHLIKTRGQQVTLRCSPKSGHDTVSWYQQALGQGPQFIFQYYEEEERQRGNFPDRFSGHQFPNYSSELNVNALLLGDSALYLCASGAGANYGYTFGSGTRLTVV.

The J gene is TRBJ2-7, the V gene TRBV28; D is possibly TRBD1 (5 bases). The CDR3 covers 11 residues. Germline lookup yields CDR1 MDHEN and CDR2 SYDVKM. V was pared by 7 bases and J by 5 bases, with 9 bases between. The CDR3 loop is CASIDSHEQYF. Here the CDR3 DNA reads TGTGCCAGCATCGACAGCCACGAGCAGTACTTC.

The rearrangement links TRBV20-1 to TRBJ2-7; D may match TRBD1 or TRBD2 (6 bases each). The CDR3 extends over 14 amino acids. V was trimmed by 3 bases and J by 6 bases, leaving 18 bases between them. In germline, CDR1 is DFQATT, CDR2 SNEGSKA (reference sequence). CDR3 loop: CSASAGGGIAEQYF. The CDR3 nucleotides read TGCAGTGCTAGTGCCGGGGGCGGTATCGCCGAGCAGTACTTC.